This entry lists 27 T cell receptor beta chains sequenced from one sample in a study of T cell responses to AZD1222 COVID-19 vaccine. Sequencing used immunoSEQ multiplex PCR; TCRdb keeps in-frame clones, though not all of them. The sample yields around 170,000 clones, roughly nine tenths seen once. The material was peripheral blood, obtained on day 0 of AZD1222 vaccination. The source is an adult in good health.

V and J are TRBV29-1 and TRBJ1-3, with D unresolved. CDR1 and CDR2 from the germline V gene are SQVTM and ANQGSEA. Trimming pared 0 bases from V and 6 bases from J, leaving 3 bases between. The CDR3 spans 11 residues. The CDR3 is CSVEEINTIYF. As DNA, the CDR3 is TGCAGCGTTGAAGAAATAAACACCATATATTTT.

The chain links TRBV15 to TRBJ1-6; 9 bases agree with TRBD1. The CDR3 covers 15 residues. V dropped 6 bases and J dropped 7; count of bases not matched to a gene: 7. Per germline, CDR1 LNHNV and CDR2 YYDKDF (reference sequence). CDR3 region: CATRTGQGDNSPLHF. The CDR3 nucleotides are TGTGCCACCAGGACGGGACAGGGAGACAATTCACCCCTCCACTTT.

The chain links TRBV3-1 (or the pseudogene TRBV3-2) to TRBJ1-1; D is ambiguous. Germline lookup yields CDR1 LGHDT and CDR2 YNNKEL (reference sequence). V shed 6 bases and J shed 0 bases, with 17 bases lying between them. This CDR3 spans 16 amino acids. CDR3 DNA sequence: TGTGCCAGCAGTCGGCGGACTGGCTTTCTGAACACTGAAGCTTTCTTT. This encodes CASSRRTGFLNTEAFF.

V is TRBV5-1 and J is TRBJ2-3, with D possibly matching TRBD2 (6 bases). The germline V gene has CDR1 SGHRS and CDR2 YFSETQ. The CDR3 loop spans 15 amino acids. Trimming took 2 bases from V and 0 from J, leaving 10 bases between them. This CDR3 is CASSFDGGSTDTQYF. CDR3 sequence (DNA): TGCGCCAGCAGCTTTGACGGGGGTAGCACAGATACGCAGTATTTT.

The chain combines TRBV28 with TRBJ1-2, with 7 bases that match TRBD1. Trimming took 4 bases from V and 8 from J; bases not matched to a gene: 13. The CDR3 length is 15 residues. Germline V gives CDR1 MDHEN, CDR2 SYDVKM. CDR3 bases: TGTGCCAGCAGTTCGGGACAGCTTGGGGATACGGGCTACACCTTC. This encodes CASSSGQLGDTGYTF.

The J gene is TRBJ2-7, the V gene TRBV11-3; 8 positions agree with TRBD1. From germline, CDR1 is SGHNT and CDR2 YENEEA. The length of the CDR3 is 14 residues. Germline trimming cut 1 base from V and 5 bases from J; bases unmatched to any gene: 4. In DNA form, the CDR3 reads TGTGCCAGCAGCTTAGGGACAGGGTTAAACGAGCAGTACTTC. It is translated as CASSLGTGLNEQYF.

The chain combines TRBV3-1 (or the pseudogene TRBV3-2) with TRBJ2-3; D could derive from TRBD1 or TRBD2 (5 bases each). In germline, CDR1 is LGHDT, CDR2 YNNKEL (reference sequence). V dropped 5 bases and J dropped 0 bases, with 9 bases sitting between them. The length of the CDR3 is 14 residues. The CDR3 region is CASSGTASTDTQYF. The CDR3 bases are TGTGCCAGCAGCGGGACCGCTAGCACAGATACGCAGTATTTT.

The CDR3: CASSRRDTQYF. The CDR3 nucleotides read TGTGCCAGCAGCCGCAGGGATACGCAGTATTTT. V and J are TRBV5-8 and TRBJ2-3; D call uncertain. Germline CDR1 and CDR2: SGHTS and YDEGEE. V dropped 4 bases and J dropped 6 bases, with 6 bases sitting between them. The CDR3 runs to 11 residues.

The chain employs TRBV25-1 and TRBJ2-5, with 7 bases aligning to TRBD2. Germline CDR1 and CDR2: MGHDK and SYGVNS. The CDR3 covers 16 residues. V lost 4 bases, J lost 2 bases, and 10 bases stayed unmatched. In DNA, the CDR3 is TGTGCCAGCAGTGCGGAGGGAGGGCTTTTTCAAGAGACCCAGTACTTC. It yields the protein CASSAEGGLFQETQYF. The complete variable domain, with remaining parts taken from reference TRBV25-1 and TRBJ2-5, reads EADIYQTPRYLVIGTGKKITLECSQTMGHDKMYWYQQDPGMELHLIHYSYGVNSTEKGDLSSESTVSRIRTEHFPLTLESARPSHTSQYLCASSAEGGLFQETQYFGPGTRLLVL.

This clone was observed a few times. This rearrangement joins TRBV7-3 to TRBJ1-3; a possible D gene is TRBD1 (5 bases). The germline gives CDR1 SGHTA, CDR2 FQGTGA. The CDR3 loop spans 16 amino acids. V dropped 0 bases and J dropped 2 bases, with 11 bases sitting between them. This CDR3 is CASSLTSGAAGNTIYF. The CDR3 region has the DNA TGTGCCAGCAGCTTAACATCCGGGGCCGCTGGAAACACCATATATTTT.

This clone was detected once. The CDR3 DNA reads TGTGCCAGCAGCCCCCGGGACAGGATAGCCGGGGAGCTGTTTTTT. It specifies CASSPRDRIAGELFF. The chain carries TRBV11-3 and TRBJ2-2, with 8 bases lining up with TRBD1. The V gene's germline CDR1 is SGHNT and CDR2 YENEEA. V gave up 5 bases and J gave up 6 bases; unmatched junction bases: 8. The CDR3 is 15 amino acids. Combining the CDR3 with reference TRBV11-3 and TRBJ2-2 gives the whole variable domain EAGVVQSPRYKIIEKKQPVAFWCNPISGHNTLYWYLQNLGQGPELLIRYENEEAVDDSQLPKDRFSAERLKGVDSTLKIQPAELGDSAVYLCASSPRDRIAGELFFGEGSRLTVL.

This sequence joins TRBV9 and TRBJ1-6; D is unresolved. The germline V and J ends were trimmed by 4 bases and 9 bases, with 11 bases remaining between them. Germline-derived CDR1 and CDR2 are SGDLS and YYNGEE. The CDR3 covers 13 residues. The CDR3 here is CASSPDHPSPLHF. The DNA of the CDR3 is TGTGCCAGCAGCCCCGATCATCCTTCACCCCTCCACTTT.

The chain carries TRBV5-1 and TRBJ1-1; weak D call: TRBD1 (5 bases). Trimming pared 0 bases from V and 4 bases from J, leaving 7 bases between. The CDR3 length is 13 residues. CDR1 and CDR2 from the germline V gene are SGHRS and YFSETQ. The CDR3 DNA is TGCGCCAGCAGCTTGGTTGGGGCCACTGAAGCTTTCTTT. The encoded protein is CASSLVGATEAFF.

The chain couples TRBV14 to TRBJ1-2, with a possible D match to TRBD1 (6 bases). Between the trimmed V and J ends, which lost 4 bases and 5 bases, there was a span of 14 bases. The CDR3 loop spans 14 amino acids. Germline assignment: CDR1 SGHDN and CDR2 FVKESK. CDR3 loop: CASSPTYTGYGYTF. CDR3 bases: TGTGCCAGCAGCCCCACCTACACAGGGTATGGCTACACCTTC.

A note on this clone: This sample includes further DNA sequences coding for the same CDR3. CDR3 nucleotide sequence: TGTGCCAGCAGTCTGCGGGGCGGATTCTACAATGAGCAGTTCTTC. Protein sequence: CASSLRGGFYNEQFF. The chain links TRBV28 to TRBJ2-1; tentative D call: TRBD2 (6 bases). Trimming removed 5 bases at V and 3 bases at J, with 14 bases between. In germline, CDR1 is MDHEN, CDR2 SYDVKM. The CDR3 runs 15 residues.

The chain joins TRBV19 to TRBJ1-2; maybe TRBD1 (5 bases). CDR1 and CDR2 from the germline V gene are LNHDA and SQIVND (reference sequence). This CDR3 comprises 14 residues. V gave up 3 bases and J gave up 3 bases, with 11 bases separating them. The CDR3 region is CASSMNQGDYGYTF. In DNA form, the CDR3 reads TGTGCCAGTAGTATGAATCAGGGAGACTATGGCTACACCTTC.

This sequence joins TRBV28 and TRBJ1-2; 8 nucleotides align to TRBD1. From germline, CDR1 is MDHEN and CDR2 SYDVKM. Trimming took 4 bases from V and 7 from J; bases not matched to a gene: 2. The length of the CDR3 is 12 residues. The CDR3 DNA reads TGTGCCAGCAGTTATGGGACAGGTGGCTACACCTTC. Translating it yields CASSYGTGGYTF.

This sequence joins TRBV7-2 and TRBJ1-6; TRBD1 agrees at 7 bases. Per the germline V gene, CDR1 is SGHTA and CDR2 is FQGNSA. The junction had 5 bases not matched to a gene; V was cut back by 11 bases and J by 7 bases. CDR3 length: 12 residues. The CDR3 reads CAAAGGNSPLHF. The CDR3 bases are TGTGCCGCGGCAGGGGGGAATTCACCCCTCCACTTT.

This clone is a singleton in its sample. The CDR3 bases are TGTGCCAGCAGCTTGGGGCAGGACGGGGAAAAACTGTTTTTT. Its protein is CASSLGQDGEKLFF. J is TRBJ1-4 and V is TRBV5-6, with D unresolved. Trimming took 0 bases from V and 8 from J, leaving 11 bases between them. Germline-derived CDR1 and CDR2 are SGHDT and YYEEEE. This CDR3 has 14 residues.

This rearrangement joins TRBV27 to TRBJ2-3, with D possibly being TRBD1 (5 bases). The germline V and J ends were trimmed by 2 bases and 4 bases, with 13 bases remaining between them. Germline V gives CDR1 MNHEY, CDR2 SMNVEV (reference sequence). This CDR3 is built from 15 residues. This chain's CDR3 is CASSLLGASADTQYF. The CDR3 nucleotides read TGTGCCAGCAGTTTACTAGGGGCCTCGGCAGATACGCAGTATTTT.

The chain links TRBV6-4 to TRBJ1-2; no definite D call. The CDR3 has 14 amino acids. Germline V CDR1 and CDR2: MRHNA, SNTAGT. V lost 4 bases, J lost 3 bases, and 12 bases lay in between. The CDR3 region has the DNA TGTGCCAGCAGTGCCTGGCTAGAAGACTATGGCTACACCTTC. Translating gives CASSAWLEDYGYTF.

This chain uses TRBV18 with TRBJ2-7, with D perhaps TRBD1 (6 bases). The CDR3 contains 14 residues. In germline, CDR1 is KGHSH, CDR2 LQKENI. Trimming removed 3 bases from V and 4 bases from J, with 13 bases in between. The CDR3 reads CASSPPVGGYEQYF. The CDR3 DNA reads TGTGCCAGCTCACCCCCGGTAGGGGGTTACGAGCAGTACTTC.

The chain recombines TRBV6-1 with TRBJ1-5, with D uncertain. V gave up 2 bases and J gave up 6 bases, with 17 bases separating them. Looked up from germline, CDR1 is MNHNS and CDR2 is SASEGT. This CDR3 spans 16 amino acids. The CDR3 DNA reads TGTGCCAGCAGTGAATTTAGCTGGGAACGGGGTCAGCCCCAGCATTTT. It codes for CASSEFSWERGQPQHF.

The sample holds a few counts of this clone. V and J are TRBV20-1 and TRBJ1-2, with D tentatively TRBD1 (5 bases). Germline V CDR1 and CDR2: DFQATT, SNEGSKA (reference sequence). The CDR3 loop spans 12 amino acids. V shed 3 bases and J shed 4 bases, with 9 bases lying between them. This chain's CDR3 is CSASTGGYGYTF. CDR3 in DNA: TGCAGTGCTAGTACCGGGGGCTATGGCTACACCTTC.

The chain uses TRBV19 and TRBJ1-1, with D unresolved. CDR1 is LNHDA and CDR2 is SQIVND in the germline V gene (reference sequence). The CDR3 totals 12 residues. Trimming shortened V by 5 bases and J by 10 bases, and 14 bases separated the two germline ends. The CDR3 sequence: CASSPRGRRAFF. Here the CDR3 DNA reads TGTGCCAGTAGTCCCCGTGGGAGAAGAGCTTTCTTT.

The rearrangement joins TRBV14 to TRBJ2-4; 8 bases are a match to TRBD2. Trimming took 0 bases from V and 6 from J; bases not matched to a gene: 13. Germline V CDR1 and CDR2: SGHDN, FVKESK. This CDR3 region has 18 residues. In nucleotides, the CDR3 is TGTGCCAGCAGCCAAGATCTAGGGAGTGGTCTAGCGGGAAACATTCAGTACTTC. Its translation: CASSQDLGSGLAGNIQYF.

This chain links TRBV7-9 with TRBJ1-3; 7 bases are a match to TRBD1. CDR3 size: 14 residues. Germline V gene lookup returns CDR1 SEHNR and CDR2 FQNEAQ (reference sequence). The V segment lost 4 bases and the J segment 4 bases; nucleotides outside the gene matches: 4. The CDR3 bases are TGTGCCAGCAGCTATGGACAGGAGGGAAACACCATATATTTT. It is translated as CASSYGQEGNTIYF.